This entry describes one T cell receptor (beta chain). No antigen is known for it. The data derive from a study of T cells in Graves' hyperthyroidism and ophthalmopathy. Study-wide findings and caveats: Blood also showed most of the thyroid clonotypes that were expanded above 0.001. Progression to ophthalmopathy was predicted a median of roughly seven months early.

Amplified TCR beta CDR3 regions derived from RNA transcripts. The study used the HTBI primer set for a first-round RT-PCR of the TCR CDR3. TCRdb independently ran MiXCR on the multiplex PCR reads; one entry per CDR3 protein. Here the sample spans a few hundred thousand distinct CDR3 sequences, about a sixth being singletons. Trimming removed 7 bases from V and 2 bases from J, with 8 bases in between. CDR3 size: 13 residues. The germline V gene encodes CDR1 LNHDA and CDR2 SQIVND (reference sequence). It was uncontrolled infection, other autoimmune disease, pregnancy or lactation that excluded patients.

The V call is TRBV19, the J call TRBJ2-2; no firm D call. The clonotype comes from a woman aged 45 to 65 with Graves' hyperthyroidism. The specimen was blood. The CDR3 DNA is TGTGCCAGTATGGTCGGAAACACCGGGGAGCTGTTTTTT. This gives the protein CASMVGNTGELFF.